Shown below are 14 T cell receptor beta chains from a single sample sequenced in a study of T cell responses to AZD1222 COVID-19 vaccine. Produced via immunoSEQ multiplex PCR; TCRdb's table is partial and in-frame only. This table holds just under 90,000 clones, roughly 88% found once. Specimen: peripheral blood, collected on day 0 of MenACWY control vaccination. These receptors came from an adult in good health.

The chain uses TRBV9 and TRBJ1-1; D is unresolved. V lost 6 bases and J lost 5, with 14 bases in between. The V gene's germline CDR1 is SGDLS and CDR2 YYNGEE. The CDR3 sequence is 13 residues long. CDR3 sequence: CASTSLVGTEAFF. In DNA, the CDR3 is TGTGCCAGCACATCCCTAGTTGGGACTGAAGCTTTCTTT.

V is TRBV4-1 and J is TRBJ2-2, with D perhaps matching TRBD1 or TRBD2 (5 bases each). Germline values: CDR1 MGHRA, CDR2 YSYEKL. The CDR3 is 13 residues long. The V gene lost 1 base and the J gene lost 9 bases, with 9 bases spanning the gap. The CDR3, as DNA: TGCGCCAGCAGCCAAGGGGGGTTCCGGGAGCTGTTTTTT. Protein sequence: CASSQGGFRELFF.

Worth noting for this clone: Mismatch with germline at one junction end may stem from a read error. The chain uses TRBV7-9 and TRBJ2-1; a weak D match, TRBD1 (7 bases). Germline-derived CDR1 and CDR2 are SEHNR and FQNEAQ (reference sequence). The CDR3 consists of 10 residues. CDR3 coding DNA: TGTGTCAGCAGTCAGGGGGGTGCGTTCTTC. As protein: CVSSQGGAFF.

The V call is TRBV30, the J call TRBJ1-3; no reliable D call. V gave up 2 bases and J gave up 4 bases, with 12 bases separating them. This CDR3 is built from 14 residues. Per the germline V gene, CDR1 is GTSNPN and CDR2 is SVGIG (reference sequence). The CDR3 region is CAWSRDVFGNTIYF. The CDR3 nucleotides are TGTGCCTGGAGTCGGGATGTGTTCGGAAACACCATATATTTT.

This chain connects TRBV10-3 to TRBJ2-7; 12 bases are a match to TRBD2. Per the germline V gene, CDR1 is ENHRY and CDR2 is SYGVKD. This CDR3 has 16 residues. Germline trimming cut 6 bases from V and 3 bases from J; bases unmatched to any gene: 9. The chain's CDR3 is CAIRATSGGQYYEQYF. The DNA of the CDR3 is TGTGCCATCAGGGCGACTAGCGGGGGCCAATACTACGAGCAGTACTTC.

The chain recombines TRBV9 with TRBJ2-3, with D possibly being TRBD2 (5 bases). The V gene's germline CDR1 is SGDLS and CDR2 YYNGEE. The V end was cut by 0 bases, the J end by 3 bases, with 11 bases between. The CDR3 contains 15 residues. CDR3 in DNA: TGTGCCAGCAGCGTAGATCCGGGGATGACAGATACGCAGTATTTT. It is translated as CASSVDPGMTDTQYF.

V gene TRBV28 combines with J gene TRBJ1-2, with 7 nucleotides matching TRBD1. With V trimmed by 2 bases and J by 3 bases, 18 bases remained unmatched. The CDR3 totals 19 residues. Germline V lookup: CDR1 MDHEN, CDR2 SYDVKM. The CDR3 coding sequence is TGTGCCAGCAGTTTACCCCCTGGACAGGTCGTGTCAAAGGACTATGGCTACACCTTC. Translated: CASSLPPGQVVSKDYGYTF.

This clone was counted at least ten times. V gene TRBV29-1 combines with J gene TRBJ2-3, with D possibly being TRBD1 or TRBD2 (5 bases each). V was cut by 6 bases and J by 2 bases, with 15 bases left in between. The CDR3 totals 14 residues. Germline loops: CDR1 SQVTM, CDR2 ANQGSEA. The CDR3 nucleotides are TGCAGCGTACGGGACCCCTCCTTCACAGATACGCAGTATTTT. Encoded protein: CSVRDPSFTDTQYF.

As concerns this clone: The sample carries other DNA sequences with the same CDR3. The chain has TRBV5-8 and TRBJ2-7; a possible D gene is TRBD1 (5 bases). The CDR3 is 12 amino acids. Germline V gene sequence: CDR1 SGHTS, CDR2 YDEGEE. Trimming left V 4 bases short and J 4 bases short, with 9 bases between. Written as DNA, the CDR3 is TGTGCCAGCAGCGGAGACAGTTACGAGCAGTACTTC. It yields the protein CASSGDSYEQYF.

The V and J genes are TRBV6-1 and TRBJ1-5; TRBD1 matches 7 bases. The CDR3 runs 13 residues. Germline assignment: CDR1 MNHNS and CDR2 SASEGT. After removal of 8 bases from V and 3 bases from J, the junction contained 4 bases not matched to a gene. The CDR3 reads CASHTGVNQPQHF. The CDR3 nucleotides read TGTGCCAGCCATACAGGGGTCAATCAGCCCCAGCATTTT.

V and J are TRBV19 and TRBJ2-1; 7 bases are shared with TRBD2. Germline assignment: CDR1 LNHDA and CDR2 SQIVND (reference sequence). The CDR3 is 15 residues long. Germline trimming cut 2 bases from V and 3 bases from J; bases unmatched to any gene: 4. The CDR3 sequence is CASSIRSGDYNEQFF. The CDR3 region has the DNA TGTGCCAGTAGTATAAGGAGCGGGGACTACAATGAGCAGTTCTTC.

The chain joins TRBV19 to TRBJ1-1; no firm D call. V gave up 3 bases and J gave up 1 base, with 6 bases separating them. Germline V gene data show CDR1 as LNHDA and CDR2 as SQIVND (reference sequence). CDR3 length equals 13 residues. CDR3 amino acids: CASSIVTNTEAFF. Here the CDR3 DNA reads TGTGCCAGTAGTATTGTGACGAACACTGAAGCTTTCTTT. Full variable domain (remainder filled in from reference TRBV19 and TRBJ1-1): DGGITQSPKYLFRKEGQNVTLSCEQNLNHDAMYWYRQDPGQGLRLIYYSQIVNDFQKGDIAEGYSVSREKKESFPLTVTSAQKNPTAFYLCASSIVTNTEAFFGQGTRLTVV.

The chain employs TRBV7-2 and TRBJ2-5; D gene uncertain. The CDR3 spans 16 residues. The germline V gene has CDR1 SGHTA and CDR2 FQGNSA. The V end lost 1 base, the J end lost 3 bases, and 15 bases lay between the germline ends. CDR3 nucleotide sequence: TGTGCCAGCAGCTTAGAAGGTCTGTCTAACAAAGAGACCCAGTACTTC. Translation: CASSLEGLSNKETQYF.

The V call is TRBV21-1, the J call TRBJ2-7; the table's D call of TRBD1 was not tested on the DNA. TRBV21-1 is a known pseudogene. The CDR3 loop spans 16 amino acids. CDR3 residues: CASSKEPDRGGYEQYF. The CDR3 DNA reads TGTGCCAGCAGCAAAGAGCCGGACAGGGGAGGCTACGAGCAGTACTTC.